The source of this T cell receptor (beta chain) is a study of cytomegalovirus exposure and HLA in healthy donors. Study conclusions and caveats: A classifier reportedly called cytomegalovirus status with high sensitivity and specificity.

Remarks on this clone: The antigen is undetermined.

PCR involved 60 Vbeta and 13 Jbeta primers. The data were produced by immunoSEQ multiplex PCR, yet TCRdb's version contains in-frame clones alone and is incomplete. Of approximately 110,000 clones listed, 65% to 85% are singletons. CDR1 is LNHNV and CDR2 is YYDKDF in the germline V gene (reference sequence). Trimming pared 5 bases from V and 5 bases from J, leaving 18 bases between. The CDR3 is 16 amino acids. Sampled while nominally healthy, donors likely had unrecorded immune exposures. The receptor comes from a woman in her twenties or thirties in good health and CMV-seropositive. The chain recombines TRBV15 with TRBJ2-2; D is possibly TRBD2 (6 bases). The sequencing sample was made of PBMCs. The CDR3 loop reads CATSGPGQGGTGELFF. CDR3 coding DNA: TGTGCCACCAGCGGTCCAGGGCAGGGAGGAACCGGGGAGCTGTTTTTT.